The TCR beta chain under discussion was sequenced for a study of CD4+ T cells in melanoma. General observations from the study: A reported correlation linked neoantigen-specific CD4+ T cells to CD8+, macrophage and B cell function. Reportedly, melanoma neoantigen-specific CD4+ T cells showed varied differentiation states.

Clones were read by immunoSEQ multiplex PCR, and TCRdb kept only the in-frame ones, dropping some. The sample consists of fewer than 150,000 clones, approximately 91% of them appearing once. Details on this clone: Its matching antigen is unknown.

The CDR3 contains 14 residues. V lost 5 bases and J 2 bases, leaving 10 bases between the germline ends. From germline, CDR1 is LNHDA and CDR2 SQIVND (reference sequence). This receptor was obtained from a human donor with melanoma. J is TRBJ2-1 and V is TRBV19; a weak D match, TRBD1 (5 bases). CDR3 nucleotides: TGTGCCAGTAGTTTAGGGGCCACCTACAATGAGCAGTTCTTC. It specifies CASSLGATYNEQFF.